Following are 6 T cell receptor beta chains from one sample sequenced in a study of beta chain features in type 1 diabetes. TCRB transcripts that were expressed got sequenced, as all of the isolated RNA had been reverse transcribed. Clones were sequenced by immunoSEQ multiplex PCR, and TCRdb holds only the in-frame ones, with some missing. The table shows 620,000 or so clones, with about 16% occurring only once. Source material: naive CD4+ T cells from blood. These TCRs come from a man between 18 and 29 years old in good health.

The CDR3 spells CAWTFPQETQYF. CDR3 DNA sequence: TGTGCCTGGACCTTCCCCCAAGAGACCCAGTACTTC. The chain joins TRBV30 to TRBJ2-5, with D hard to call. In germline, CDR1 is GTSNPN, CDR2 SVGIG (reference sequence). The CDR3 consists of 12 residues. V was pared by 4 bases and J by 1 base, with 7 bases between. Together with reference TRBV30 and TRBJ2-5, the CDR3 gives the full variable domain: SQTIHQWPATLVQPVGSPLSLECTVEGTSNPNLYWYRQAAGRGLQLLFYSVGIGQISSEVPQNLSASRPQDRQFILSSKKLLLSDSGFYLCAWTFPQETQYFGPGTRLLVL.

The rearrangement links TRBV2 to TRBJ2-2; D might be TRBD2 (5 bases). Per germline, CDR1 SNHLY and CDR2 FYNNEI. CDR3 length: 14 amino acids. V lost 6 bases to trimming and J lost 2 bases, with 10 bases between them. CDR3 protein: CASSELVNTGELFF. The CDR3, as DNA: TGTGCCAGCAGCGAACTAGTTAACACCGGGGAGCTGTTTTTT.

V gene TRBV7-6 combines with J gene TRBJ2-3; 8 positions match TRBD2. Trimming at V came to 1 base and at J to 7 bases, leaving 19 bases not matched to a gene. CDR3 length: 19 residues. Germline-derived CDR1 and CDR2 are SGHVS and FNYEAQ. CDR3 sequence: CASSLVRSASGSGSHTQYF. For the CDR3, the DNA is TGTGCCAGCAGCTTAGTTCGGTCCGCGAGCGGGAGTGGCTCACATACGCAGTATTTT.

This clone was observed a handful of times. A read error may account for a junction end that differs from germline. V and J are TRBV9 and TRBJ1-2, with D hard to call. The germline gives CDR1 SGDLS, CDR2 YYNGEE. The CDR3 is made up of 10 amino acids. CDR3: CASSVGSPNF. Written as DNA, the CDR3 is TGTGCCAGCAGCGTAGGCAGTCCGAATTTC.

This clone was seen only a few times. V is TRBV5-1 and J is TRBJ2-7, with 8 bases that match TRBD1. The CDR3 consists of 15 residues. With 0 bases clipped from V and 0 bases from J, the junction kept 2 bases outside the gene matches. Germline values: CDR1 SGHRS, CDR2 YFSETQ. The CDR3 loop is CASSLGGQASYEQYF. The CDR3 nucleotides read TGCGCCAGCAGCTTGGGGGGACAGGCCTCCTACGAGCAGTACTTC.

V and J are TRBV2 and TRBJ1-3, with D possibly being TRBD1 (6 bases). Germline V gene sequence: CDR1 SNHLY, CDR2 FYNNEI. Trimming left V 5 bases short and J 3 bases short, with 17 bases between. CDR3 length: 16 amino acids. CDR3 amino acids: CASSRETQGLGNTIYF. The CDR3 DNA sequence: TGTGCCAGCAGTCGGGAAACACAGGGTCTTGGAAACACCATATATTTT.